This passage covers 11 T cell receptor beta chains from one sample sequenced in a study of PD-L1 blockade in urothelial cancer. Time point denoted: pretreatment peripheral blood. This table comes from immunoSEQ multiplex PCR, and its TCRdb copy is limited to in-frame clones, with some not included. The data show 15,000 to 20,000 clones, around nine tenths seen once. Sequenced material: PBMCs, taken around atezolizumab (anti-PD-L1) treatment. These receptors were collected from a man aged 65-85 years with urothelial cancer.

V gene TRBV19 combines with J gene TRBJ2-7, with D possibly TRBD2 on 6 matching bases. The CDR3 has 19 residues. The V end lost 2 bases, the J end lost 3 bases, and 26 bases lay between the germline ends. Germline CDR1 reads LNHDA; CDR2 reads SQIVND (reference sequence). The CDR3, as DNA: TGTGCCAGTAGTATAAGTTTGGGGAGCGCTGGGGGGAGCATCTACGAGCAGTACTTC. Translated, it gives CASSISLGSAGGSIYEQYF.

V is TRBV7-9 and J is TRBJ1-1, with a tentative D call TRBD1 (5 bases). V was shortened by 6 bases and J by 3 bases, with 20 bases between the two germline ends. The CDR3 length is 16 residues. Germline V gene data show CDR1 as SEHNR and CDR2 as FQNEAQ (reference sequence). The CDR3 here is CASSSRGGSYDTEAFF. As DNA, the CDR3 is TGTGCCAGCAGTTCCCGGGGGGGGAGTTATGACACTGAAGCTTTCTTT.

V gene TRBV5-4 combines with J gene TRBJ1-1, with 7 bases lining up with TRBD1. J lost 1 base, V lost 2 bases, and 2 bases had no gene match. The CDR3 loop spans 14 amino acids. Germline V gene lookup returns CDR1 SGHNT and CDR2 YYREEE (reference sequence). The CDR3 loop is CASSFEGANTEAFF. In nucleotides, the CDR3 is TGTGCCAGCAGCTTCGAGGGGGCGAACACTGAAGCTTTCTTT.

In nucleotides, the CDR3 is TGTGCCAGCAGCCCCCAGGGGGAGACCCAGTACTTC. Amino acid sequence: CASSPQGETQYF. The rearrangement joins TRBV11-2 to TRBJ2-5; TRBD1 might be the D (6 bases). CDR3 length equals 12 residues. Between the trimmed V and J ends, which lost 5 bases and 5 bases, there was a span of 9 bases. Germline V lookup: CDR1 SGHAT, CDR2 FQNNGV.

V is TRBV6-4 and J is TRBJ1-6; the D is unclear. V was shortened by 2 bases and J by 10 bases, with 15 bases between the two germline ends. Germline V gene data show CDR1 as MRHNA and CDR2 as SNTAGT. The CDR3 sequence is 15 residues long. The CDR3 region has the DNA TGTGCCAGCAGTGACCTAGGAGGGAAAGGGTCACCCCTCCACTTT. This gives the protein CASSDLGGKGSPLHF.

This clone has a single count. In DNA, the CDR3 is TGTGCCAGCAGCCATAACAGGGCAAGCTATGGCTACACCTTC. It encodes CASSHNRASYGYTF. This chain joins TRBV11-2 and TRBJ1-2; D perhaps matches TRBD1 (6 bases). The CDR3 has 14 residues. Germline V gene sequence: CDR1 SGHAT, CDR2 FQNNGV. Trimming shortened V by 5 bases and J by 4 bases, and 14 bases separated the two germline ends.

This clone was seen only a few times. The V call is TRBV7-2, the J call TRBJ2-3; D is possibly TRBD2 (6 bases). The CDR3 sequence is 16 residues long. The V gene lost 4 bases and the J gene lost 3 bases, with 17 bases spanning the gap. CDR1 and CDR2 (germline): SGHTA, FQGNSA. The CDR3, as DNA: TGTGCCAGCAGCTCACGGGGACGGGGGTGGACAGATACGCAGTATTTT. Amino acids: CASSSRGRGWTDTQYF.

The rearrangement uses TRBV6-5 and TRBJ1-2; TRBD1 agrees at 7 bases. The CDR3 totals 13 residues. CDR1 MNHEY and CDR2 SVGAGI come from the germline V gene. J gave up 8 bases and V 3 bases, and 6 bases lay outside the gene matches. The CDR3 sequence: CASSYFGGGGYTF. The CDR3, as DNA: TGTGCCAGCAGTTATTTTGGAGGGGGCGGCTACACCTTC.

The V gene is TRBV7-9, the J gene TRBJ1-2; 9 nucleotides line up with TRBD1. The germline V gene encodes CDR1 SEHNR and CDR2 FQNEAQ (reference sequence). The V segment lost 7 bases and the J segment 8 bases; nucleotides outside the gene matches: 8. The CDR3 spans 13 residues. Here the CDR3 reads CASNWGQGGGYTF. The CDR3 region has the DNA TGTGCCAGCAATTGGGGACAGGGAGGAGGCTACACCTTC.

The rearrangement joins TRBV6-5 to TRBJ1-4, with D unclear. CDR1 and CDR2 (germline): MNHEY, SVGAGI. This CDR3 comprises 14 residues. Trimming took off 4 bases at V and 7 bases at J, with 13 bases between the two ends. In DNA form, the CDR3 reads TGTGCCAGCAGTTTTTTTCCGGGGAGTGAAAAACTGTTTTTT. This codes for CASSFFPGSEKLFF.

The chain is built from TRBV10-3 and TRBJ2-5; 10 bases match TRBD1. V trimming: 2 bases; J trimming: 11 bases; junction bases outside the gene matches: 14. The CDR3 spans 16 residues. CDR1 and CDR2 (germline): ENHRY, SYGVKD. CDR3 bases: TGTGCCATCAGTGAGGGACAGGGGGTCCTACCTAGGAAGCAGTACTTC. Translating gives CAISEGQGVLPRKQYF.